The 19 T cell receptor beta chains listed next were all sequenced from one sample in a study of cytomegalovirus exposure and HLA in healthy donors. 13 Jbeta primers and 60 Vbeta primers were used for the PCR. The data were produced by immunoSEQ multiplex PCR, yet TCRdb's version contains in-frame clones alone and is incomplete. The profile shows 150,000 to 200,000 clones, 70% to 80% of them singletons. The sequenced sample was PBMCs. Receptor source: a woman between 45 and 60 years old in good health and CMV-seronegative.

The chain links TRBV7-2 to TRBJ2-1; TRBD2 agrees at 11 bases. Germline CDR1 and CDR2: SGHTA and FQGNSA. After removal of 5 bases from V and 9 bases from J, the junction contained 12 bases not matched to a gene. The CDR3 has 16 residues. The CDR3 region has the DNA TGTGCCAGCAGCGGCAACCTAGCGGGGGGTACGGGTGAGCAGTTCTTC. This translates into CASSGNLAGGTGEQFF.

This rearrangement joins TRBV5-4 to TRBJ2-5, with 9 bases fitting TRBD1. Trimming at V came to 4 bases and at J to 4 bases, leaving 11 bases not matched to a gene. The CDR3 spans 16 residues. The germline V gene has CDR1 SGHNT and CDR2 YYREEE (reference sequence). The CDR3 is CASSPHGQGQGETQYF. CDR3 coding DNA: TGTGCCAGCAGCCCCCATGGACAGGGGCAAGGAGAGACCCAGTACTTC.

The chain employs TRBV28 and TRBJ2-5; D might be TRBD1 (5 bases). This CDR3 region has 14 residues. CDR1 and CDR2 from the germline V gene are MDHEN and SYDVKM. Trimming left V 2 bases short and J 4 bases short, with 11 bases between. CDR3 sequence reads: CASSLQGAVETQYF. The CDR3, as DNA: TGTGCCAGCAGTTTACAGGGTGCGGTAGAGACCCAGTACTTC.

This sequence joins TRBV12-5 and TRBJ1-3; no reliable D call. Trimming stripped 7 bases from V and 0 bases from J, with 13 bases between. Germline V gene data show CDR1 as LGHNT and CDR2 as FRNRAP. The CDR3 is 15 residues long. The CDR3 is CASALGVSSGNTIYF. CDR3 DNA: TGTGCTAGTGCCCTCGGGGTTAGCTCTGGAAACACCATATATTTT. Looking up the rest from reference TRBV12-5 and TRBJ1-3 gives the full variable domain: DARVTQTPRHKVTEMGQEVTMRCQPILGHNTVFWYRQTMMQGLELLAYFRNRAPLDDSGMPKDRFSAEMPDATLATLKIQPSEPRDSAVYFCASALGVSSGNTIYFGEGSWLTVV.

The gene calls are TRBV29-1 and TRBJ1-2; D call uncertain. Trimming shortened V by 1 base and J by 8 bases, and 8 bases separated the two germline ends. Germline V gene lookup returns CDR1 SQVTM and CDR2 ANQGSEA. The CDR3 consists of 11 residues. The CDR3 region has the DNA TGCAGCGTTGAAGGATCGGGGGGCTACACCTTC. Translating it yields CSVEGSGGYTF.

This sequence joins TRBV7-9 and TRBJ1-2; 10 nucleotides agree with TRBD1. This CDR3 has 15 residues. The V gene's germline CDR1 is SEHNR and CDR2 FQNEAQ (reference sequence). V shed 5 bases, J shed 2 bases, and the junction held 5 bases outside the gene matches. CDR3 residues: CASSNRDRGNYGYTF. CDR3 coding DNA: TGTGCCAGCAGCAACCGGGACAGGGGAAACTATGGCTACACCTTC.

The CDR3 loop reads CASSLNPALDEQFF. The CDR3 DNA is TGTGCCAGCAGCTTAAACCCCGCGCTGGATGAGCAGTTCTTC. The chain combines TRBV7-3 with TRBJ2-1; no reliable D call. Germline V lookup: CDR1 SGHTA, CDR2 FQGTGA. CDR3 size: 14 residues. With 1 base removed from V and 8 bases from J, the gap between germline ends came to 12 bases.

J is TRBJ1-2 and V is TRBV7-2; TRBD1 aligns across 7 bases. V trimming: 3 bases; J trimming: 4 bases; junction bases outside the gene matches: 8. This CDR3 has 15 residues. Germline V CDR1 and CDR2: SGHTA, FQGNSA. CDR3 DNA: TGTGCCAGCAGCTTTCGGGACAGACTCTCCTATGGCTACACCTTC. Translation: CASSFRDRLSYGYTF.

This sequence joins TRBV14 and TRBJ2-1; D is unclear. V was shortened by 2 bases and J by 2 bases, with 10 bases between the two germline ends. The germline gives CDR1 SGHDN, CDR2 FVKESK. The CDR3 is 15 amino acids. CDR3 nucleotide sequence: TGTGCCAGCAGCCAACTAACTATACCCTACAATGAGCAGTTCTTC. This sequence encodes CASSQLTIPYNEQFF.

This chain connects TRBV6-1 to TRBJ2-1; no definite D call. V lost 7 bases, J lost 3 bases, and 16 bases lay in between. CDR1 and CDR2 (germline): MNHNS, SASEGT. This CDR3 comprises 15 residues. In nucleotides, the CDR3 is TGTGCCAGCACCCTGAGACTCGGCTACTACAATGAGCAGTTCTTC. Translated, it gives CASTLRLGYYNEQFF.

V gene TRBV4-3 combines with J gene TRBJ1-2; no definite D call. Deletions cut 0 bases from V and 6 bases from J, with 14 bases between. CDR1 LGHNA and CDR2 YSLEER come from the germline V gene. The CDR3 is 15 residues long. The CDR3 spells CASSQDWEVLDGYTF. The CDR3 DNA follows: TGCGCCAGCAGCCAAGATTGGGAGGTCCTGGATGGCTACACCTTC.

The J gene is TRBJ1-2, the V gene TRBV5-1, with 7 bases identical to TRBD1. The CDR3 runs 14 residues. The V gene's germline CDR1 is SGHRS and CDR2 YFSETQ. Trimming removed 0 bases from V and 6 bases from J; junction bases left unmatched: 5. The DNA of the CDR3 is TGCGCCAGCAGCTTGGGACAGGGAATCCATGGCTACACCTTC. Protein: CASSLGQGIHGYTF.

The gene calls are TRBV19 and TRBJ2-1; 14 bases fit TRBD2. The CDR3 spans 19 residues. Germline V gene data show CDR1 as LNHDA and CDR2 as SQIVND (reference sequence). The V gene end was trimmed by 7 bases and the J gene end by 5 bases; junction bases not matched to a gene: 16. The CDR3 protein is CASIPRGLAGGRDHNEQFF. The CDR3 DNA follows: TGTGCCAGTATCCCCCGAGGACTAGCGGGGGGCCGTGACCACAATGAGCAGTTCTTC.

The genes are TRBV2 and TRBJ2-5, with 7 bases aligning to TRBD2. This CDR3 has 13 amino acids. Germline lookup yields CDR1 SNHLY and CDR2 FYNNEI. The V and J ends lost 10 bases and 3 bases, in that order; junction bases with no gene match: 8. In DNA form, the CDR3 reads TGTGCCACCCACGAACGGGGGGAAGAGACCCAGTACTTC. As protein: CATHERGEETQYF. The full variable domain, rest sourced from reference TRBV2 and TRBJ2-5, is EPEVTQTPSHQVTQMGQEVILRCVPISNHLYFYWYRQILGQKVEFLVSFYNNEISEKSEIFDDQFSVERPDGSNFTLKIRSTKLEDSAMYFCATHERGEETQYFGPGTRLLVL.

The CDR3 loop is CASSLMTATTKAGYTF. The CDR3 nucleotides read TGTGCCAGCAGTTTGATGACAGCGACCACCAAAGCTGGCTACACCTTC. The chain has TRBV28 and TRBJ1-2, with D tentatively TRBD1 (5 bases). V was cut by 3 bases and J by 7 bases, with 21 bases left in between. This CDR3 is built from 16 residues. Germline CDR1 reads MDHEN; CDR2 reads SYDVKM.

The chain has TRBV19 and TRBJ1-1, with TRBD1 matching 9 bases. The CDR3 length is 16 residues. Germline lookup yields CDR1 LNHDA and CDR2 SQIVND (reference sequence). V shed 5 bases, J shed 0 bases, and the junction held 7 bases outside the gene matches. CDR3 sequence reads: CASSAPTGGMNTEAFF. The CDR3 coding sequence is TGTGCCAGTAGTGCCCCGACAGGGGGGATGAACACTGAAGCTTTCTTT.

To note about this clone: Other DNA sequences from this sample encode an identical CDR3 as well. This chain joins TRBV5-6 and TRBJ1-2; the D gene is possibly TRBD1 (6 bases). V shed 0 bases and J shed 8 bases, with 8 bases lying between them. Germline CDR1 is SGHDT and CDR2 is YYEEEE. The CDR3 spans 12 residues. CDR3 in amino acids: CASSLGQAGYTF. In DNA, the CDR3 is TGTGCCAGCAGCTTGGGACAGGCGGGCTACACCTTC.

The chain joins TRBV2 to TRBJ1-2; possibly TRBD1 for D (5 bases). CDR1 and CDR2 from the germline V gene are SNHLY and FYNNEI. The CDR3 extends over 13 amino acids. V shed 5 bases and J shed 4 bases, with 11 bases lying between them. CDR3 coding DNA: TGTGCCAGCAGTTTGACAGTGGGCTATGGCTACACCTTC. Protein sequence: CASSLTVGYGYTF.

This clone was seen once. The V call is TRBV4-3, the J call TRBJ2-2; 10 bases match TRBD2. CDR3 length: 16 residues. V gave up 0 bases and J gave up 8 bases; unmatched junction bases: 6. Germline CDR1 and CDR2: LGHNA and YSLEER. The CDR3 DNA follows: TGCGCCAGCAGCCAAGATAGGGTACTAGCGGGGGGGGAGCTGTTTTTT. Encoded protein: CASSQDRVLAGGELFF.